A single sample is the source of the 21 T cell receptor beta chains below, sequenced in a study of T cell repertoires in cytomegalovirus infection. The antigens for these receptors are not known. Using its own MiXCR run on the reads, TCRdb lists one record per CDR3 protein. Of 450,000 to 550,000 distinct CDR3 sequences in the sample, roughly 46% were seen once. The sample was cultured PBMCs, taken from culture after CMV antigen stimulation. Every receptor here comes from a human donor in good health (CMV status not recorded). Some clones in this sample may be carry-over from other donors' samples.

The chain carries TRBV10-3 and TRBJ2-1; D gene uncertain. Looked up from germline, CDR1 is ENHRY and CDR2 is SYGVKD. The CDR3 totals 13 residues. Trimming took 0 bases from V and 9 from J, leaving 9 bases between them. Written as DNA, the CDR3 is TGTGCCATCAGTGAGTCCGGTGGCGCTGAGCAGTTCTTC. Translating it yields CAISESGGAEQFF.

CDR3 coding DNA: TGTGCCAGCAGTTACATAGCGGGGGGGCCAAATGAGCAGTTCTTC. Translated: CASSYIAGGPNEQFF. The chain joins TRBV6-6 to TRBJ2-1; 11 bases fit TRBD2. CDR3 length: 15 amino acids. Germline CDR1 reads MNHNY; CDR2 reads SVGAGI (reference sequence). Losses at the gene ends were 2 bases for V and 7 bases for J; bases not matched to a gene: 4.

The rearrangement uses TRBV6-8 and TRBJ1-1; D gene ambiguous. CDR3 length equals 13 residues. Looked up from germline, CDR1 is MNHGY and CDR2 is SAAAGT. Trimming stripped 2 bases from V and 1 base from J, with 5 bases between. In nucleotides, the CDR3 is TGTGCCAGCAGTTACGTGAAGAACACTGAAGCTTTCTTT. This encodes CASSYVKNTEAFF.

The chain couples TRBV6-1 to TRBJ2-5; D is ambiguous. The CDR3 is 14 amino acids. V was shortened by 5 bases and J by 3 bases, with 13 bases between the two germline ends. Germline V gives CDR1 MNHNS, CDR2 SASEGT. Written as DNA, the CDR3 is TGTGCCAGCAGTTACCCGCTAACCAAAGAGACCCAGTACTTC. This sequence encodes CASSYPLTKETQYF.

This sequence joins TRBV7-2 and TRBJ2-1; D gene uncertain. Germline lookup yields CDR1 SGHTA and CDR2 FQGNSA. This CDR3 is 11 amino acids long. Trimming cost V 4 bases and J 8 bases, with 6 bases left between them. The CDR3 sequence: CASSYRHEQFF. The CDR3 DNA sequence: TGTGCCAGCAGCTATAGGCATGAGCAGTTCTTC.

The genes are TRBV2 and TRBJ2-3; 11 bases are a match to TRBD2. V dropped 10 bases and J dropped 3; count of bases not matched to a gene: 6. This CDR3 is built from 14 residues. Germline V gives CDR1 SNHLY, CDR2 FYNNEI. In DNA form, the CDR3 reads TGTGCCATCGCGCGACTAGCGGGAACAGATACGCAGTATTTT. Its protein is CAIARLAGTDTQYF.

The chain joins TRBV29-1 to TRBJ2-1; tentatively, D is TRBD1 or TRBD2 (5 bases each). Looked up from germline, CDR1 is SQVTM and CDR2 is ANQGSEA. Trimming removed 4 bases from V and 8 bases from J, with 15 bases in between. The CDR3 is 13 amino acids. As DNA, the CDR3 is TGCAGCGTTGGGACCGGGGCTGGCGATGAGCAGTTCTTC. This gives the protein CSVGTGAGDEQFF.

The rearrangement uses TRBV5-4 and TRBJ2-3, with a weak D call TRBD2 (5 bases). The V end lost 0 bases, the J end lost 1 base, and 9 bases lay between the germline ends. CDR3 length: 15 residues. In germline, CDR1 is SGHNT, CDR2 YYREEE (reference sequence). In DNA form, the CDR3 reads TGTGCCAGCAGCTTGGGGTTTAGCGGCACAGATACGCAGTATTTT. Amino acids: CASSLGFSGTDTQYF.

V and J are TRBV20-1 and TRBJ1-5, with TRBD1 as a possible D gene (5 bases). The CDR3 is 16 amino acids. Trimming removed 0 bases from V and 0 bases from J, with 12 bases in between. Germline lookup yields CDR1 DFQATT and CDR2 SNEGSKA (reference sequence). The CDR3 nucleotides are TGCAGTGCTAGAGAGAACCCTACAGGTAGCAATCAGCCCCAGCATTTT. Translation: CSARENPTGSNQPQHF.

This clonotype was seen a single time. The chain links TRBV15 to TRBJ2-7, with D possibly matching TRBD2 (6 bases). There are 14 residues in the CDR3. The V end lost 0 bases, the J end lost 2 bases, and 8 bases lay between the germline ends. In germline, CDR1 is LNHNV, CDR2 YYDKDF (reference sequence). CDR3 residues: CATSREQRAYEQYF. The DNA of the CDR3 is TGTGCCACCAGCAGAGAGCAGCGGGCCTACGAGCAGTACTTC.

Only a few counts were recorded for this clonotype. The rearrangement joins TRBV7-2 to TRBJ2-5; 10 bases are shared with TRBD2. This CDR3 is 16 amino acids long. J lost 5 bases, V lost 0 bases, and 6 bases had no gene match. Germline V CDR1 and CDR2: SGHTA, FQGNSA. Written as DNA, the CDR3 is TGTGCCAGCAGCTTAGCCGGACTAGCGGCGTGGGAGACCCAGTACTTC. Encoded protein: CASSLAGLAAWETQYF.

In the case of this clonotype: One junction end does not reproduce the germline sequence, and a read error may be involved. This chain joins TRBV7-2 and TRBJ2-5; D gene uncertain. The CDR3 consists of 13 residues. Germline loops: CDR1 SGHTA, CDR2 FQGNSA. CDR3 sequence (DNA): TGTGCCAGCGGCTTAGGGCTACAAGAGACCCAGTACTTC. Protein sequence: CASGLGLQETQYF. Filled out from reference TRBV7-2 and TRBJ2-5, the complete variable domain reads GAGVSQSPSNKVTEKGKDVELRCDPISGHTALYWYRQSLGQGLEFLIYFQGNSAPDKSGLPSDRFSAERTGGSVSTLTIQRTQQEDSAVYLCASGLGLQETQYFGPGTRLLVL.

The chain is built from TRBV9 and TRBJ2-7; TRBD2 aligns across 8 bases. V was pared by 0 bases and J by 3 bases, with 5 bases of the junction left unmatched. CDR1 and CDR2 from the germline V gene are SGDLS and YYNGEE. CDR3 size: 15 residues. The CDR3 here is CASSVGPSGYYEQYF. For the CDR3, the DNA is TGTGCCAGCAGCGTAGGTCCTAGCGGGTACTACGAGCAGTACTTC.

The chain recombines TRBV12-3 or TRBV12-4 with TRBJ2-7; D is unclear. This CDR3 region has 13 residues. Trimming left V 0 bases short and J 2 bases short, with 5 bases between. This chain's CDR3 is CASSLAATYEQYF. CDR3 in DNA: TGTGCCAGCAGTTTAGCAGCAACCTACGAGCAGTACTTC.

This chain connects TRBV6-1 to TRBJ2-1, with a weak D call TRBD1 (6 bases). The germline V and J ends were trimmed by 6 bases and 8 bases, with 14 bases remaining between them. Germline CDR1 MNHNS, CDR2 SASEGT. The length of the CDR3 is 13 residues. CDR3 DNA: TGTGCCAGCAGAATCATACCAGGGGATGAGCAGTTCTTC. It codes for CASRIIPGDEQFF.

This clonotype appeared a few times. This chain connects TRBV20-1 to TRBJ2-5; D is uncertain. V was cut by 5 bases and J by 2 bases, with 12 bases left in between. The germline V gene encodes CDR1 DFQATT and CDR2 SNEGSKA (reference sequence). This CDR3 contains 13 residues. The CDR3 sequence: CSAPAEGQETQYF. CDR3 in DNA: TGCAGTGCTCCCGCGGAAGGTCAAGAGACCCAGTACTTC.

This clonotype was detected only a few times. The CDR3 sequence is CASSLAGGREYEQYF. DNA for the CDR3: TGTGCCAGCAGCTTAGCTGGAGGGAGGGAGTACGAGCAGTACTTC. The gene calls are TRBV7-9 and TRBJ2-7, with TRBD2 identical over 7 bases. CDR1 SEHNR and CDR2 FQNEAQ come from the germline V gene (reference sequence). After removal of 0 bases from V and 4 bases from J, the junction contained 6 bases not matched to a gene. CDR3 size: 15 residues. Full variable domain (remainder filled in from reference TRBV7-9 and TRBJ2-7): DTGVSQNPRHKITKRGQNVTFRCDPISEHNRLYWYRQTLGQGPEFLTYFQNEAQLEKSRLLSDRFSAERPKGSFSTLEIQRTEQGDSAMYLCASSLAGGREYEQYFGPGTRLTVT.

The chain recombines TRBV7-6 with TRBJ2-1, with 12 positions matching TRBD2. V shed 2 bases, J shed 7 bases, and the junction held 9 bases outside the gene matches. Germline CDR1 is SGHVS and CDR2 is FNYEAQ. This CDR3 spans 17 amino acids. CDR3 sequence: CASSLTPSGGAGNEQFF. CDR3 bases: TGTGCCAGCAGCTTAACCCCTAGCGGGGGGGCCGGGAATGAGCAGTTCTTC.

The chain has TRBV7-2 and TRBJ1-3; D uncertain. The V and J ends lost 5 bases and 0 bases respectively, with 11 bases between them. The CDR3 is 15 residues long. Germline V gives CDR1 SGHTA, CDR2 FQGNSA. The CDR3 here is CASSPSGPSGNTIYF. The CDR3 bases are TGTGCCAGCAGCCCCAGTGGCCCCTCTGGAAACACCATATATTTT.

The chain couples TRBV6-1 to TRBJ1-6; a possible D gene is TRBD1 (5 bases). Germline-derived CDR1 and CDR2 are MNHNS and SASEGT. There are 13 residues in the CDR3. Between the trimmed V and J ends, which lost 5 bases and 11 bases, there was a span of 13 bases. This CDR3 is CASSYSWGAPLHF. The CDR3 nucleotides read TGTGCCAGCAGTTACTCGTGGGGGGCACCCCTCCACTTT.

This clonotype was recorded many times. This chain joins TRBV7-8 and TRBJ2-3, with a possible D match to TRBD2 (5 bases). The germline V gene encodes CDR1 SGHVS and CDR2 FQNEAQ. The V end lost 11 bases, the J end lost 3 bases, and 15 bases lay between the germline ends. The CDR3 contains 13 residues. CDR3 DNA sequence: TGTGCCTGCCGTGAGGGTTTTACAGATACGCAGTATTTT. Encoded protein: CACREGFTDTQYF.